This TCR beta chain was captured in a study of preoperative IRX-2 immunotherapy in early breast cancer (dated by TCRdb to about 2019). The label giving this sample's treatment or condition can be read as: preoperative locoregional IRX-2 cytokine immunotherapy. The samples were obtained from a phase Ib study that tested preoperative, locoregional IRX-2 cytokine immunotherapy designed to prime immune responses. Before surgery, IRX-2 was given to the donors, who were patients with early-stage breast cancer. V and J are truncated by 0 bases and 3 bases respectively, leaving an intervening sequence of 8 bases. CDR1 MNHNS and CDR2 SASEGT were looked up in the germline V gene. Reading from cysteine to phenylalanine, the CDR3 counts 14 amino acids. The CDR3 DNA has 42 bases and is translated from base 1. Library construction relied on the immunoSEQ multiplex PCR assay. TCRdb carries this immuneACCESS record with in-frame sequences only. Its versions omit some clonotypes, under half of them owing to an unresolved V gene in the studies checked, with the rest unexplained. This sample is represented by more than 20,000 clones; 78% of them were singletons. The ten largest clones capture roughly 2.2% of the sample.

This clone was observed a single time. Which antigen it targets is not known. Within one base of it there is no much larger clone, and no base qualities were kept. Sequences were derived from lymph node tissue, sampled before IRX-2 immunotherapy. This TCR was recovered from a human donor with breast cancer. The rearrangement combines TRBV6-1 with TRBJ1-2, with an unclear D gene assignment. The DNA sequence reads TGTGCCAGCAGTGAAGCTTCTGAATACTATGGCTACACCTTC. Its coded protein is CASSEASEYYGYTF.